This TCR beta chain is drawn from a study of spatial heterogeneity in lung cancer. For the study at large: Donation came from around 72 patients with untreated early-stage non-small cell lung cancer.

This clonotype was detected many times. A distinct unique molecular identifier was carried by each TCR cDNA molecule. Via MiXCR, TCRdb re-called the 5' RACE reads, giving one row per CDR3 protein. The repertoire holds around 25,000 distinct CDR3 sequences, with almost 5.5% as singletons. This sample's time point: blood at routine non-recurrence follow-up after resection. Unsorted whole RNA samples from tumor, nontumor lung or frozen PBMC were sequenced. The germline V gene encodes CDR1 MDHEN and CDR2 SYDVKM. V was cut by 5 bases and J by 1 base, with 12 bases left in between. This CDR3 region has 15 residues.

Sequenced here: PBMCs, sampled at follow-up. The source of this sequence is a female donor with early-stage non-small cell lung cancer. The chain couples TRBV28 to TRBJ2-4; D gene unclear. CDR3 bases: TGTGCCAGCAGTGCCCCCCCCCTTGCCAAAAACATTCAGTACTTC. As protein: CASSAPPLAKNIQYF. The variable domain in full, with the rest retrieved from reference TRBV28 and TRBJ2-4, is DVKVTQSSRYLVKRTGEKVFLECVQDMDHENMFWYRQDPGLGLRLIYFSYDVKMKEKGDIPEGYSVSREKKERFSLILESASTNQTSMYLCASSAPPLAKNIQYFGAGTRLSVL.